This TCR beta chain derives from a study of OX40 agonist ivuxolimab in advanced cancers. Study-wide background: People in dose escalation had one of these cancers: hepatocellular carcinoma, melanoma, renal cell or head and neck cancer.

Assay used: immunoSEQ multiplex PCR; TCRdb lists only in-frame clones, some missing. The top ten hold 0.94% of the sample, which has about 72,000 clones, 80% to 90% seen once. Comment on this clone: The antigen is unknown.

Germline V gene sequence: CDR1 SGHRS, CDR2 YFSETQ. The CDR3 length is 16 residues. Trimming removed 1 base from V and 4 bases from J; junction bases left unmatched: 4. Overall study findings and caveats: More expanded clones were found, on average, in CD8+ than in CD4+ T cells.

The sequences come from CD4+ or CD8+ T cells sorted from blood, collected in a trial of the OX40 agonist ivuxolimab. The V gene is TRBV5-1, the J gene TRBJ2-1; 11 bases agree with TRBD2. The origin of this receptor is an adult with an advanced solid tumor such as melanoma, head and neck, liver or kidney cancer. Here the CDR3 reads CASSLTTSGGYNEQFF. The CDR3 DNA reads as TGCGCCAGCAGCTTGACCACTAGCGGGGGATACAATGAGCAGTTCTTC.